These 32 T cell receptor beta chains came from one sample sequenced in a study of monozygotic twins with inflammatory bowel disease. From its re-call of the 5' RACE reads, TCRdb lists each CDR3 protein once, without DNA. With fewer than 550,000 distinct CDR3 sequences in the sample, the ten largest clones hold around 2.4%. Specimen: blood. The receptors were sampled from a human donor with ulcerative colitis or Crohn's disease, or a healthy co-twin of an affected twin (not recorded which).

This chain links TRBV6-1 with TRBJ1-1; TCRdb designates TRBD1, a call that cannot be tested without DNA. The CDR3 runs 12 residues. Germline CDR1 and CDR2: MNHNS and SASEGT. The CDR3 spells CASRRTVTEAFF.

The chain recombines TRBV7-9 with TRBJ2-1; TCRdb indicates TRBD2, and absent DNA this call remains unverified. The CDR3 sequence is 12 residues long. Germline V CDR1 and CDR2: SEHNR, FQNEAQ (reference sequence). CDR3 sequence reads: CASSGGGQEQFF.

The gene calls are TRBV5-6 and TRBJ2-7; TCRdb's D gene call, TRBD2, goes unchecked for lack of DNA. Germline-derived CDR1 and CDR2 are SGHDT and YYEEEE. The CDR3 is 14 residues long. This chain's CDR3 is CASSTWRNLYEQYF.

V gene TRBV19 combines with J gene TRBJ2-3; the TCRdb D gene call, TRBD1, has no DNA to confirm it. CDR3 size: 13 residues. Germline values: CDR1 LNHDA, CDR2 SQIVND (reference sequence). The CDR3 sequence is CASSPGTADTQYF.

The chain links TRBV11-3 to TRBJ2-3; TCRdb's D gene call, TRBD1, goes unchecked for lack of DNA. CDR3 length: 15 residues. Germline values: CDR1 SGHNT, CDR2 YENEEA. CDR3 protein: CASSFGQSPTDTQYF.

The rearrangement links TRBV5-1 to TRBJ1-1. The germline gives CDR1 SGHRS, CDR2 YFSETQ. This CDR3 is 14 amino acids long. The CDR3: CASSLAGVDPEAFF.

The chain couples TRBV7-2 to TRBJ1-4; without DNA, the TCRdb call of TRBD1 cannot be checked. The CDR3 spans 13 residues. The germline gives CDR1 SGHTA, CDR2 FQGNSA. This CDR3 is CASKEQGDEKLFF.

The chain recombines TRBV9 with TRBJ2-2; TCRdb names TRBD1, which stays unverified in the absence of DNA. The CDR3 extends over 15 amino acids. CDR1 is SGDLS and CDR2 is YYNGEE in the germline V gene. CDR3 in amino acids: CASSQTGSDTGELFF.

The chain links TRBV7-9 to TRBJ2-5. CDR1 and CDR2 from the germline V gene are SEHNR and FQNEAQ (reference sequence). This CDR3 contains 12 residues. Here the CDR3 reads CASRLNKETQYF.

V and J are TRBV3-1 and TRBJ1-1; TCRdb returns TRBD1, unconfirmable since there is no DNA. In germline, CDR1 is LGHDT, CDR2 YNNKEL (reference sequence). CDR3 length equals 16 residues. The CDR3 reads CASSLPGQAAGTEAFF.

The V call is TRBV5-1, the J call TRBJ1-4. Germline V lookup: CDR1 SGHRS, CDR2 YFSETQ. CDR3 length: 15 amino acids. The CDR3 protein is CASSLSGPNNEKLFF. The variable domain in full, completed from reference TRBV5-1 and TRBJ1-4, reads KAGVTQTPRYLIKTRGQQVTLSCSPISGHRSVSWYQQTPGQGLQFLFEYFSETQRNKGNFPGRFSGRQFSNSRSEMNVSTLELGDSALYLCASSLSGPNNEKLFFGSGTQLSVL.

The chain carries TRBV6-2 or TRBV6-3 and TRBJ1-5. Germline-derived CDR1 and CDR2 are MNHEY and SVGEGT. This CDR3 has 12 amino acids. The CDR3 sequence: CASRESRQPQHF.

V usage is TRBV18 and J usage is TRBJ2-5. The CDR3 length is 15 residues. CDR1 and CDR2 from the germline V gene are KGHSH and LQKENI. The CDR3 is CASSPRDTHSETQYF.

The chain uses TRBV12-3 or TRBV12-4 and TRBJ1-1; the D call of TRBD1 rests on TCRdb alone, since no DNA is present to check it. CDR3 length: 14 amino acids. CDR3: CASSLALTGAEAFF.

The rearrangement uses TRBV18 and TRBJ2-3; the TCRdb call, TRBD2, lacks DNA for checking. Germline V lookup: CDR1 KGHSH, CDR2 LQKENI. The CDR3 consists of 16 residues. The CDR3 is CASSPSGQRGTDTQYF.

V is TRBV18 and J is TRBJ1-1. The CDR3 extends over 14 amino acids. Per germline, CDR1 KGHSH and CDR2 LQKENI. Here the CDR3 reads CASSQSGALGSPFF.

V is TRBV5-1 and J is TRBJ2-1. The germline gives CDR1 SGHRS, CDR2 YFSETQ. The CDR3 has 13 residues. CDR3 residues: CASTNDGHNEQFF.

The chain joins TRBV11-2 to TRBJ2-7; TCRdb selects TRBD2, and the lack of DNA leaves this call unchecked. The CDR3 loop spans 16 amino acids. Germline loops: CDR1 SGHAT, CDR2 FQNNGV. Here the CDR3 reads CASSIAAGTSFYEQYF.

The chain combines TRBV29-1 with TRBJ2-7; TCRdb indicates TRBD1, and absent DNA this call remains unverified. The germline V gene has CDR1 SQVTM and CDR2 ANQGSEA. This CDR3 contains 12 residues. CDR3 residues: CSVDGGQDEQYF.

The genes are TRBV5-4 and TRBJ2-1; TCRdb returns TRBD2, unconfirmable since there is no DNA. CDR1 and CDR2 (germline): SGHNT, YYREEE (reference sequence). This CDR3 comprises 19 residues. CDR3 sequence: CASSLGLAGLARLDNEQFF. Using reference TRBV5-4 and TRBJ2-1 for the parts outside the CDR3, the full variable domain is ETGVTQSPTHLIKTRGQQVTLRCSSQSGHNTVSWYQQALGQGPQFIFQYYREEENGRGNFPPRFSGLQFPNYSSELNVNALELDDSALYLCASSLGLAGLARLDNEQFFGPGTRLTVL.

The chain couples TRBV5-8 to TRBJ1-4. The CDR3 consists of 15 residues. Germline V gives CDR1 SGHTS, CDR2 YDEGEE. The CDR3 region is CASSLVGEQSEKLFF.

This chain uses TRBV5-1 with TRBJ2-1; TCRdb names TRBD1, which stays unverified in the absence of DNA. The CDR3 has 16 residues. Germline-derived CDR1 and CDR2 are SGHRS and YFSETQ. The CDR3 sequence is CASSSRAGSSYNEQFF.

The chain has TRBV27 and TRBJ2-7; the D call of TRBD2 rests on TCRdb alone, since no DNA is present to check it. Germline V gene lookup returns CDR1 MNHEY and CDR2 SMNVEV (reference sequence). This CDR3 spans 13 amino acids. The CDR3 spells CASSTLAPYEQYF.

This rearrangement joins TRBV7-2 to TRBJ2-3. Germline CDR1 is SGHTA and CDR2 is FQGNSA. CDR3 length equals 12 residues. The CDR3 loop reads CASSSATDTQYF.

CDR3 sequence reads: CAISELGLAATGELFF. This rearrangement joins TRBV10-3 to TRBJ2-2; TCRdb reports TRBD2, a call that lacks DNA to check it against. The germline CDR1 and CDR2 sequences are ENHRY and SYGVKD. This CDR3 region has 16 residues.

The CDR3 protein is CASSLFTGTNYGYTF. The rearrangement joins TRBV7-2 to TRBJ1-2. Germline V gene data show CDR1 as SGHTA and CDR2 as FQGNSA. The CDR3 totals 15 residues. Full variable domain (missing parts from reference TRBV7-2 and TRBJ1-2): GAGVSQSPSNKVTEKGKDVELRCDPISGHTALYWYRQSLGQGLEFLIYFQGNSAPDKSGLPSDRFSAERTGGSVSTLTIQRTQQEDSAVYLCASSLFTGTNYGYTFGSGTRLTVV.

This chain links TRBV20-1 with TRBJ2-7; the TRBD2 assignment by TCRdb is unverifiable without DNA. Germline lookup yields CDR1 DFQATT and CDR2 SNEGSKA (reference sequence). The CDR3 runs to 18 residues. The CDR3 here is CSARGGRTSGTAAYEQYF.

V usage is TRBV12-3 or TRBV12-4 and J usage is TRBJ2-7; with no DNA, the TCRdb D assignment of TRBD1 cannot be verified. CDR3 length: 15 amino acids. The CDR3 sequence is CASCPLGTGGYEQYF.

This chain uses TRBV20-1 with TRBJ1-5; without DNA, the TCRdb call of TRBD1 cannot be checked. In germline, CDR1 is DFQATT, CDR2 SNEGSKA (reference sequence). The CDR3 consists of 14 residues. The CDR3 reads CSAYPPGRNQPQHF.

The chain uses TRBV10-3 and TRBJ2-7; the D gene TCRdb calls, TRBD1, cannot be checked with no DNA. The germline V gene encodes CDR1 ENHRY and CDR2 SYGVKD. CDR3 length: 16 amino acids. The CDR3 loop reads CAISEFAGGAPGEQYF.

The chain is built from TRBV9 and TRBJ2-7; TCRdb proposes TRBD2, but this gene call is untestable without DNA. The CDR3 is 15 amino acids. Germline CDR1 and CDR2: SGDLS and YYNGEE. The CDR3 loop is CASSVGLAGVGKQYF.

This rearrangement joins TRBV13 to TRBJ1-1; TCRdb designates TRBD1, a call that cannot be tested without DNA. This CDR3 contains 14 residues. Germline-derived CDR1 and CDR2 are PRHDT and FYEKMQ (reference sequence). This CDR3 is CASSPTGLPTEAFF.